This T cell receptor beta chain was observed in a study of beta chain features in type 1 diabetes. Study conclusions and caveats: PCR might show a preference for shorter templates, equally across patients and controls. An over-representation of cells with high TCR expression could result from cDNA sequencing.

Germline loops: CDR1 SGHRS, CDR2 YFSETQ. The V end lost 0 bases, the J end lost 3 bases, and 11 bases lay between the germline ends. The CDR3 covers 15 residues. Averaging about 120 mL, one heparinised blood draw was given by each donor. CD4+ naive, central memory, regulatory and stem cell-like memory cells were sorted via CD45RO/CCR7/CD25/CD127/CD95/CD27. Sequenced material consisted of expressed TCRB transcripts (all of the isolated RNA was reverse transcribed). Sequenced by immunoSEQ multiplex PCR; TCRdb stores in-frame clones only, minus some. The repertoire holds around 350,000 clones, 10% to 15% seen once, with under 0.02% in the top ten. Turning to this clone: Its antigen is undetermined.

The receptor comes from a man between 18 and 29 years old in good health. The chain links TRBV5-1 to TRBJ2-3; no clear D. The sample taken for sequencing was naive CD4+ T cells from blood. The CDR3 nucleotides read TGCGCCAGCAGCTTGGCCGACAAGCTGACAGATACGCAGTATTTT. Its protein product is CASSLADKLTDTQYF.